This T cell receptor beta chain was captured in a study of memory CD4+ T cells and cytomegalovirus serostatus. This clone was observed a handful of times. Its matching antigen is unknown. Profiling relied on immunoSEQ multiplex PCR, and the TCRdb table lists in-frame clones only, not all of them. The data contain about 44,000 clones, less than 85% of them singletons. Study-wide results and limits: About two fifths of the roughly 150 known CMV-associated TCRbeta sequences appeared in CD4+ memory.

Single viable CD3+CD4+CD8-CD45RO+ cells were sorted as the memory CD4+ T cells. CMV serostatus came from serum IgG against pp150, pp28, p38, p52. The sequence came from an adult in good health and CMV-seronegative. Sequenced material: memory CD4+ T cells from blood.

The CDR3: CAWSSERDRADTQYF. The DNA of the CDR3 is TGTGCCTGGAGTTCGGAGCGGGACCGGGCAGATACGCAGTATTTT. The chain is built from TRBV30 and TRBJ2-3; 7 bases fit TRBD2. Per the germline V gene, CDR1 is GTSNPN and CDR2 is SVGIG (reference sequence). The CDR3 is made up of 15 amino acids. V shed 2 bases and J 4 bases; nucleotides not matched to a gene: 9.